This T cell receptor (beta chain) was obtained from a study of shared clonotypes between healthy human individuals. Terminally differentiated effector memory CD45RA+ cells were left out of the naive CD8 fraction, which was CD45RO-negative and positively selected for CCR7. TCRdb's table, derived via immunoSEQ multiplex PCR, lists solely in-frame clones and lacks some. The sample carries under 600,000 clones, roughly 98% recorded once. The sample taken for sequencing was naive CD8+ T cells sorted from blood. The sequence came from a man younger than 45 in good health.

CDR3: CASGLLAGVLNEQFF. The CDR3 region has the DNA TGTGCCAGCGGCCTCTTAGCGGGAGTTCTCAATGAGCAGTTCTTC. This chain connects TRBV5-4 to TRBJ2-1; 9 bases align to TRBD2. V was pared by 7 bases and J by 6 bases, with 11 bases of the junction left unmatched. Looked up from germline, CDR1 is SGHNT and CDR2 is YYREEE (reference sequence). This CDR3 has 15 amino acids.